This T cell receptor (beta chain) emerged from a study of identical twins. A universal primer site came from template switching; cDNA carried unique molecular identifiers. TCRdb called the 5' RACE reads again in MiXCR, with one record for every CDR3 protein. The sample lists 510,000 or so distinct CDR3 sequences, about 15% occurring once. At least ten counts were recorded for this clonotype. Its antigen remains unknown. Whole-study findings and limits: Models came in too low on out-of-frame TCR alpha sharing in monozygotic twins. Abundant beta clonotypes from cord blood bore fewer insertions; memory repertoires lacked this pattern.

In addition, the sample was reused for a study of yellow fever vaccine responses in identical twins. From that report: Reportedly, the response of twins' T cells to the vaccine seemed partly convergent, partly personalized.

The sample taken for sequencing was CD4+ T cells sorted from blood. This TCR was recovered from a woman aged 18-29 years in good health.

DNA of the CDR3: TGCGCCAGCAGCACCCGCGGTTTGGATGAGCAGTTCTTC. Translation: CASSTRGLDEQFF. The chain combines TRBV5-1 with TRBJ2-1; D ambiguous. Germline-derived CDR1 and CDR2 are SGHRS and YFSETQ. The CDR3 contains 13 residues. V lost 4 bases and J 8 bases, leaving 13 bases between the germline ends.